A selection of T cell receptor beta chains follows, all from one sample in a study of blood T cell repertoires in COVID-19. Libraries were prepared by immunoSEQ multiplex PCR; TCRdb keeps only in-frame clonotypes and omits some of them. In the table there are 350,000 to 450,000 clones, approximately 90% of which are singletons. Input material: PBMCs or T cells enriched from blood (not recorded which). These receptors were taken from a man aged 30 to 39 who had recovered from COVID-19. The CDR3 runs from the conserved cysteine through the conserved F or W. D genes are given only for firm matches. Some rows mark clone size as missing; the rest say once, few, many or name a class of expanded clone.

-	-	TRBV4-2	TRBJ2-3	TGTGCCAGCAGCCCAGAGAGGGTCGACCCAACGCAGTATTTT	CASSPERVDPTQYF
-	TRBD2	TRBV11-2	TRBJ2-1	TGTGCCAGCAGCTCTAGCGCGGGAGGGCCTTTCAATGAGCAGTTCTTC	CASSSSAGGPFNEQFF
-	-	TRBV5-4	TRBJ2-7	TGTGCCAGCAGCTTTCTCCCAGGGGCCTCCTACGAGCAGTACTTC	CASSFLPGASYEQYF
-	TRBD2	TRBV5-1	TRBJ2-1	TGCGCCAGCAGTTCAGCGGGGGGCTACAATGAGCAGTTCTTC	CASSSAGGYNEQFF
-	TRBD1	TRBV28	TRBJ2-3	TGTGCCAGCACCCAGGGGGGCACAGATACGCAGTATTTT	CASTQGGTDTQYF
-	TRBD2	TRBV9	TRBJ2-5	TGTGCCAGCAGCCCCGGACTAGCGGGGAGCCAAGAGACCCAGTACTTC	CASSPGLAGSQETQYF
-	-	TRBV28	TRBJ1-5	TGTGCCAGCAGGACAGAATGGACAGCCTTTTTAGCCTTT	CASRTEWTAFLAF
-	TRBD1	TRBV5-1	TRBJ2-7	TGCGCCAGCAGCTCGGACAGGGTTTACGAGCAGTACTTC	CASSSDRVYEQYF
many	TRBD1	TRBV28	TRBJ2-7	TGTGCCAGCAGCAGCAGGACAGGGTTTATCTACGAGCAGTACTTC	CASSSRTGFIYEQYF
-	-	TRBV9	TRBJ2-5	TGTGCCAGCAGCGTAGGGTCCCTCACAGGGTTGGGGGAGACCCAGTACTTC	CASSVGSLTGLGETQYF
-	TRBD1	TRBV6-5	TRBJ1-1	TGTGCCAGCAGTTACTCGAGGACAGGGGTCACTGAAGCTTTCTTT	CASSYSRTGVTEAFF
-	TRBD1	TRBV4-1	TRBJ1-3	TGCGCCAGCAGCCAAGATGCGACCCGAATCAGGGACAGGGGGCTTGGAAACACCATATATTTT	CASSQDATRIRDRGLGNTIYF
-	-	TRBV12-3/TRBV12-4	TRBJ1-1	TGTGCCAGCAGTGCGGGGATGAACACTGAAGCTTTCTTT	CASSAGMNTEAFF
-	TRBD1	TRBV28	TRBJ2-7	TGTGCCAGCAGTTCCCCGTACAGGGGATCCGAGCAGTACTTC	CASSSPYRGSEQYF
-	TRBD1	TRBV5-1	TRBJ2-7	TGCGCCAGCAGGTCCGGGACAGGGGGCGAGCAGTACTTC	CASRSGTGGEQYF
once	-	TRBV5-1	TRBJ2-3	TGCGCCAGCAGCTTGGGGCAGGGTGCAGATACGCAGTATTTT	CASSLGQGADTQYF
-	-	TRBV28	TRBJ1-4	TGTGCCAGCAGTTTAACGGGTCTGGGTAATGAAAAACTGTTTTTT	CASSLTGLGNEKLFF
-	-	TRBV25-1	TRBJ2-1	TGTGCCAGCAGTGAACAGTTAAATGAGCAGTTCTTC	CASSEQLNEQFF
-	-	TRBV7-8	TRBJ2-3	TGTGCCAGCAACCTAGGAGGGGGCACAGATACGCAGTATTTT	CASNLGGGTDTQYF
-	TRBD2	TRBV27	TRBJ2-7	TGTGCCAGCAGTTCCAAGACTAGCGGGAAGTACGAGCAGTACTTC	CASSSKTSGKYEQYF
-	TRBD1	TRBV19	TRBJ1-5	TGTGCCAGTAGTCAAACAGGGGGCAATCAGCCCCAGCATTTT	CASSQTGGNQPQHF
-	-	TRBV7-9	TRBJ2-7	TGTGCCAGCAGCTTAGATCTGGGGCCGACCTACGAGCAGTACTTC	CASSLDLGPTYEQYF
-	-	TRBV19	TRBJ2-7	TGTGCCGTTGGACAGCGAACCCCGGGGGAGCAGTACTTC	CAVGQRTPGEQYF
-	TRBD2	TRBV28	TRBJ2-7	TGTGCCAGCAGTTTTCGCCTAGCGGGCATTTTTTTGGCCTACGAGCAGTACTTC	CASSFRLAGIFLAYEQYF
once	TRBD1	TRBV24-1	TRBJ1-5	TGTGCCACCAGTGATCTCCGACAGGGTGACGAGCCCCAGCATTTT	CATSDLRQGDEPQHF
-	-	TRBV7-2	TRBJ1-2	TGTGCCAGCAGCTTACACGGGGTTTGGGGCTACACCTTC	CASSLHGVWGYTF
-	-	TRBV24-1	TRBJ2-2	TGTGCCACCAGTCACAGCAACACCGGGGAGCTGTTTTTT	CATSHSNTGELFF
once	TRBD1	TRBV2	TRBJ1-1	TGTGCCAGCAGTGAATTAGGGGGACAGCGAGTGAACACTGAAGCTTTCTTT	CASSELGGQRVNTEAFF
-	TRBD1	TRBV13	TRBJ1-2	TGTGCCAGCAGCTTATTGCAGGGGGGCTATGGCTACACCTTC	CASSLLQGGYGYTF
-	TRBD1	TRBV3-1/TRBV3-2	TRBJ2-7	TGTGCCAGCAGCCATTACGACAGGGATAGCGAGCAGTACTTC	CASSHYDRDSEQYF
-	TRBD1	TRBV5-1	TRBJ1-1	TGCGCCAGCAGCCCTCTTGGACAGGGGGCAACTGAAGCTTTCTTT	CASSPLGQGATEAFF
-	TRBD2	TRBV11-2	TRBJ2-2	TGTGCCAGCAGCCCCCAAGCGGGAAACACCGGGGAGCTGTTTTTT	CASSPQAGNTGELFF
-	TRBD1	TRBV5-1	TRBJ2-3	TGCGCCAGCAGCTTGTGGGGGGACAGGACAGATACGCAGTATTTT	CASSLWGDRTDTQYF
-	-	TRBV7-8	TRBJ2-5	TGTGCCAGCACCGGAGGGGCGTACCAAGAGACCCAGTACTTC	CASTGGAYQETQYF
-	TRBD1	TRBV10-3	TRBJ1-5	TGTGCCATCAGTGAGTCGACAGGGGGTAATCAGCCCCAGCATTTT	CAISESTGGNQPQHF
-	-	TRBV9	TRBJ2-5	TGTGCCAGCAGCCACCCAATCAAAGACAGCCAAGAGACCCAGTACTTC	CASSHPIKDSQETQYF
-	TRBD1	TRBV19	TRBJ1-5	TGTGCCAGTTCGACCTATGGACAGGGAAGCAATCAGCCCCAGCATTTT	CASSTYGQGSNQPQHF
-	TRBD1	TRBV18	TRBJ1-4	TGTGCCAGCTCACCGCGGACAGGGTCTAATGAAAAACTGTTTTTT	CASSPRTGSNEKLFF
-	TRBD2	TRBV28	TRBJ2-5	TGTGCCAGCAGTTCCCCAGCGGGAGGGCAAGAGACCCAGTACTTC	CASSSPAGGQETQYF
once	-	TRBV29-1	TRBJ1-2	TGCAGCGTTGAATTAAGCCTCGGCTACACCTTC	CSVELSLGYTF
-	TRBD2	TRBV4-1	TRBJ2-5	TGCGCCAGCAGCCAAGGGGTCGGGACTAGCGGGAGAATCAGTGAGACCCAGTACTTC	CASSQGVGTSGRISETQYF
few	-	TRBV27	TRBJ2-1	TGTGCCAGCCGAACACTCAGCGCGGGAAACGTCTACAATGAGCAGTTCTTC	CASRTLSAGNVYNEQFF
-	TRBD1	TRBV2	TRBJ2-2	TGTGCCAGCAGAGTTACAGGGGGCGGCACCGGGGAGCTGTTTTTT	CASRVTGGGTGELFF
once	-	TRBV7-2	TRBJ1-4	TGTGCCAGCAGCCCGGAGGGGCGGAATAATGAAAAACTGTTTTTT	CASSPEGRNNEKLFF
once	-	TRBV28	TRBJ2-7	TGTGCCAGCAGTTTATTTGCGGGGGCGGGACTTGTCTACGAGCAGTACTTC	CASSLFAGAGLVYEQYF
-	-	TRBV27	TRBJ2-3	TGTGCCAGCACCCACTTAGGGGCAGCCAGCACAGATACGCAGTATTTT	CASTHLGAASTDTQYF